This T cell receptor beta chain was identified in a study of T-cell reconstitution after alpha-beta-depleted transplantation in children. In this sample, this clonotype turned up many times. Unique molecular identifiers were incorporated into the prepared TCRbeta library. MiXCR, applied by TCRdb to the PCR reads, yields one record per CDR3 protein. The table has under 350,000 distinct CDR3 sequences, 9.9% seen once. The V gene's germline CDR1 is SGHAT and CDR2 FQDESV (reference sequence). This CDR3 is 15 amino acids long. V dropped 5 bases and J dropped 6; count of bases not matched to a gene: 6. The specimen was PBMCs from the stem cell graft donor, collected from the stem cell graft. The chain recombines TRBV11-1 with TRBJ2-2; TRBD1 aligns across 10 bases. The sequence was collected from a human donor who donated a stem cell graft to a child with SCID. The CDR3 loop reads CASSPDRGRAGELFF. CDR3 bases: TGTGCCAGCAGCCCCGACAGGGGGCGGGCCGGGGAGCTGTTTTTT.